Listed below are T cell receptor beta chains from one sample, sequenced in a study of early T cells in non-severe SARS-CoV-2 infection. MiXCR, applied by TCRdb to the 5' RACE reads, yields one record per CDR3 protein. Of around 60,000 distinct CDR3 sequences detected, 10% to 15% appear once; the ten largest clones hold roughly a tenth. Source material: whole blood. The receptor source for this set is an adult who was a healthcare worker with PCR-confirmed SARS-CoV-2 infection or an uninfected control (not recorded which). The CDR3 runs from the conserved cysteine through the conserved F or W. Some rows mark clone size as missing; the rest say once, few, many or name a class of expanded clone.

size | V | CDR3
few | TRBV7-7 | CASSPSLARGNEQFF
few | TRBV5-4 | CASSLFGRAEAFF
many | TRBV19 | CASSIREGRTSGRTGEQFF
many | TRBV20-1 | CSASRDSYGELFF
few | TRBV29-1 | CSVRDSANTGELFF
many | TRBV19 | CASSPRVKSPEQYF
few | TRBV28 | CASSFGNSARGKQFF
many | TRBV19 | CASSIVSGLNTGELFF
few | TRBV18 | CASSPLGGSSYEQYF
many | TRBV28 | CASSGTGGVNIQYF
many | TRBV6-4 | CASSEGSGSTDTQYF
few | TRBV11-2 | CASSPIPTSSYEQYF
NA | TRBV7-8 | CASSPRDLVGSGYTF
many | TRBV18 | CASSVYTGVNTEAFF
many | TRBV24-1 | CATSAGVYNEQFF